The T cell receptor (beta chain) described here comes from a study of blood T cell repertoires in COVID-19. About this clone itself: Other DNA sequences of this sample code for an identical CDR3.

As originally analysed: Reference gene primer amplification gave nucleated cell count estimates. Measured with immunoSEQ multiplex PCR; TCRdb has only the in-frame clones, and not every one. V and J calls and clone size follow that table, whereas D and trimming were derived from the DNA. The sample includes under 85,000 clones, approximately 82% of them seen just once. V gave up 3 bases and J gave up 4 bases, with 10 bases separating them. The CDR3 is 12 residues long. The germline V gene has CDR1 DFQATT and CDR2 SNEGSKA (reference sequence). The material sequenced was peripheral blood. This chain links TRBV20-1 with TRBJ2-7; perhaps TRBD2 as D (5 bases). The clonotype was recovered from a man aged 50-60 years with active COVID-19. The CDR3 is CSASPSGYEQYF. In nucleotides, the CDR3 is TGCAGTGCTAGTCCCAGCGGATACGAGCAGTACTTC.